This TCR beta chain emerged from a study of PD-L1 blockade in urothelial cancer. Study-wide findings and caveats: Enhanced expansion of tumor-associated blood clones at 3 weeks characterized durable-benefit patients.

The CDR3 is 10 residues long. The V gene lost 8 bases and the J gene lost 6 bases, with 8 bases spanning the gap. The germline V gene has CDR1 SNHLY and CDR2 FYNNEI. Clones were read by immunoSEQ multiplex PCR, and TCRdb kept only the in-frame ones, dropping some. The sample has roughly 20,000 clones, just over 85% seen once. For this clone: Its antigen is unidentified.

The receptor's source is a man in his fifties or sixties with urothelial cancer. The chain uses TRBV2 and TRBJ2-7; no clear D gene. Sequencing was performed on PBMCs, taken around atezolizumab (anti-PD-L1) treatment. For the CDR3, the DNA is TGTGCCAGCGTAACTACCGAGCAGTACTTC. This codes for CASVTTEQYF.